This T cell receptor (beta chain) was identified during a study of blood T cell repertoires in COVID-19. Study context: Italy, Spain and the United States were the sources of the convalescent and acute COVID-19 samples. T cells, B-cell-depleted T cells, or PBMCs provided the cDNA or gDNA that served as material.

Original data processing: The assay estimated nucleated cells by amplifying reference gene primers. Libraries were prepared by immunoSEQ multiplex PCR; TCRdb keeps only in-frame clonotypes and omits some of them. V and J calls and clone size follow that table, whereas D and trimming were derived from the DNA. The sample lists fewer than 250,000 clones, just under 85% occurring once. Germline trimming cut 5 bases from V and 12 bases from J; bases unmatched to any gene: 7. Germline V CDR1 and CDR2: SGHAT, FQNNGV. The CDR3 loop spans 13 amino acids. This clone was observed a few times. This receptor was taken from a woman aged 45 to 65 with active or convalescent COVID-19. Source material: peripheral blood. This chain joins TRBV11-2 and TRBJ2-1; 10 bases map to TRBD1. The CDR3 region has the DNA TGTGCCAGCAGCCCGGGACAGGGGTTTGGGCAGTTCTTC. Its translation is CASSPGQGFGQFF.